This entry lists 30 T cell receptor beta chains sequenced from one sample in a study of cytomegalovirus exposure and HLA in healthy donors. This PCR relied on a set of 60 Vbeta primers and 13 Jbeta primers. Profiling relied on immunoSEQ multiplex PCR, and the TCRdb table lists in-frame clones only, not all of them. Of under 200,000 clones in the sample, 70% to 85% were seen once. Specimen: PBMCs. Receptors originate from a man aged 50-60 years in good health and CMV-seropositive.

The rearrangement uses TRBV27 and TRBJ2-3, with 10 bases that match TRBD2. This CDR3 has 14 amino acids. Trimming cost V 4 bases and J 6 bases; bases outside gene matches: 4. From germline, CDR1 is MNHEY and CDR2 SMNVEV (reference sequence). The DNA for the CDR3 is TGTGCCAGCAGTTCAGCGGGGGGGCCTGATACGCAGTATTTT. Protein sequence: CASSSAGGPDTQYF.

This chain uses TRBV30 with TRBJ2-3; 13 bases match TRBD2. CDR1 and CDR2 (germline): GTSNPN, SVGIG (reference sequence). The CDR3 sequence is 15 residues long. The V segment lost 3 bases and the J segment 4 bases; nucleotides outside the gene matches: 4. The CDR3 coding sequence is TGTGCCTGGAGAGGACTAGCGGGAGATTCAGATACGCAGTATTTT. This translates into CAWRGLAGDSDTQYF.

The rearrangement links TRBV5-4 to TRBJ2-2, with D unclear. CDR3 length: 16 amino acids. Deletions cut 0 bases from V and 1 base from J, with 10 bases between. The germline CDR1 and CDR2 sequences are SGHNT and YYREEE (reference sequence). CDR3 nucleotide sequence: TGTGCCAGCAGCTTGGGAACTCCGTTGAACACCGGGGAGCTGTTTTTT. This codes for CASSLGTPLNTGELFF. Based on the CDR3 plus reference TRBV5-4 and TRBJ2-2, the full variable domain is ETGVTQSPTHLIKTRGQQVTLRCSSQSGHNTVSWYQQALGQGPQFIFQYYREEENGRGNFPPRFSGLQFPNYSSELNVNALELDDSALYLCASSLGTPLNTGELFFGEGSRLTVL.

This chain uses TRBV6-1 with TRBJ2-7; TRBD1 matches 7 bases. The germline CDR1 and CDR2 sequences are MNHNS and SASEGT. The CDR3 totals 13 residues. Unmatched junction bases numbered 5, after V lost 9 bases and J lost 0 bases. The CDR3 loop reads CASLRDSSYEQYF. For the CDR3, the DNA is TGTGCCAGTCTTCGGGACAGCTCCTACGAGCAGTACTTC.

V is TRBV10-3 and J is TRBJ1-2; D not certain. The CDR3 runs 14 residues. V lost 2 bases and J lost 4, with 11 bases in between. Germline V gene lookup returns CDR1 ENHRY and CDR2 SYGVKD. In DNA form, the CDR3 reads TGTGCCATCAGTGAGGATGCGGTGGGCTATGGCTACACCTTC. Translated, it gives CAISEDAVGYGYTF.

This chain uses TRBV2 with TRBJ1-4, with TRBD1 identical over 9 bases. V was clipped by 9 bases and J by 5 bases; unmatched bases: 7. CDR1 is SNHLY, CDR2 FYNNEI, per germline. The CDR3 has 14 residues. DNA of the CDR3: TGTGCCAGTAACCCCGGGACAGGGAATGAAAAACTGTTTTTT. Protein: CASNPGTGNEKLFF.

This clone was seen more than once but under ten times. Other DNA sequences of this sample code for an identical CDR3. This rearrangement joins TRBV19 to TRBJ1-1; D may be TRBD1 (6 bases). The CDR3 is 14 residues long. Germline CDR1 is LNHDA and CDR2 is SQIVND (reference sequence). The V end was cut by 6 bases, the J end by 0 bases, with 11 bases between. In DNA, the CDR3 is TGTGCCAGTAGCAAGACAGGATTGAACACTGAAGCTTTCTTT. Translation gives CASSKTGLNTEAFF. The full variable domain, in which reference TRBV19 and TRBJ1-1 provide the parts outside the CDR3, is DGGITQSPKYLFRKEGQNVTLSCEQNLNHDAMYWYRQDPGQGLRLIYYSQIVNDFQKGDIAEGYSVSREKKESFPLTVTSAQKNPTAFYLCASSKTGLNTEAFFGQGTRLTVV.

This chain connects TRBV5-5 to TRBJ2-3; no clear D gene. V was cut by 4 bases and J by 0 bases, with 6 bases left in between. Germline V gene data show CDR1 as SGHKS and CDR2 as YYEKEE (reference sequence). This CDR3 is 13 amino acids long. CDR3 amino acids: CASSPISTDTQYF. The CDR3 DNA reads as TGTGCCAGCAGCCCCATCAGCACAGATACGCAGTATTTT.

V is TRBV10-1 and J is TRBJ1-3; D unresolved. Deletions cut 2 bases from V and 4 bases from J, with 9 bases between. The CDR3 sequence is 14 residues long. The germline gives CDR1 WNHNN, CDR2 SYGVQD (reference sequence). The CDR3 coding sequence is TGCGCCAGCAGTGAGCCAGGATCCGGAAACACCATATATTTT. This codes for CASSEPGSGNTIYF.

The chain uses TRBV7-3 and TRBJ2-2; no clear D gene. Trimming removed 0 bases from V and 2 bases from J, with 10 bases in between. Germline V gene sequence: CDR1 SGHTA, CDR2 FQGTGA. The CDR3 extends over 16 amino acids. The CDR3 DNA reads TGTGCCAGCAGCTTAACGGAAAACTATAACACCGGGGAGCTGTTTTTT. It is translated as CASSLTENYNTGELFF. The complete variable domain, with remaining parts taken from reference TRBV7-3 and TRBJ2-2, reads GAGVSQTPSNKVTEKGKYVELRCDPISGHTALYWYRQSLGQGPEFLIYFQGTGAADDSGLPNDRFFAVRPEGSVSTLKIQRTERGDSAVYLCASSLTENYNTGELFFGEGSRLTVL.

This chain links TRBV9 with TRBJ2-2, with 9 bases aligning to TRBD2. V gave up 0 bases and J gave up 5 bases; unmatched junction bases: 5. The germline V gene encodes CDR1 SGDLS and CDR2 YYNGEE. CDR3 length: 16 residues. This CDR3 reads CASSVVSRGGTGELFF. For the CDR3, the DNA is TGTGCCAGCAGCGTAGTGTCGCGGGGGGGAACCGGGGAGCTGTTTTTT. Variable domain in full (rest from reference TRBV9 and TRBJ2-2): DSGVTQTPKHLITATGQRVTLRCSPRSGDLSVYWYQQSLDQGLQFLIQYYNGEERAKGNILERFSAQQFPDLHSELNLSSLELGDSALYFCASSVVSRGGTGELFFGEGSRLTVL.

This clone was detected once. The genes are TRBV5-1 and TRBJ1-4, with D possibly TRBD1 on 5 matching bases. V lost 4 bases and J 5 bases, leaving 18 bases between the germline ends. The germline V gene encodes CDR1 SGHRS and CDR2 YFSETQ. The CDR3 contains 16 residues. In nucleotides, the CDR3 is TGCGCCAGCAGCCCCACCCTGGGAGGGGCGAATGAAAAACTGTTTTTT. This codes for CASSPTLGGANEKLFF.

This clone was seen more than once but under ten times. The rearrangement uses TRBV27 and TRBJ2-2, with 8 positions matching TRBD1. The germline gives CDR1 MNHEY, CDR2 SMNVEV (reference sequence). With V trimmed by 3 bases and J by 1 base, 7 bases remained unmatched. There are 17 residues in the CDR3. CDR3 amino acids: CASSFGRGRLNTGELFF. CDR3 nucleotide sequence: TGTGCCAGCAGTTTTGGCAGGGGGCGACTGAACACCGGGGAGCTGTTTTTT.

V is TRBV7-9 and J is TRBJ2-5, with D perhaps TRBD1 (6 bases). The CDR3 spans 16 residues. Germline V lookup: CDR1 SEHNR, CDR2 FQNEAQ (reference sequence). The V end was cut by 3 bases, the J end by 4 bases, with 18 bases between. This CDR3 reads CASSLYRENMLETQYF. The CDR3 DNA reads as TGTGCCAGCAGCTTGTACAGGGAGAATATGTTAGAGACCCAGTACTTC.

The chain is built from TRBV5-1 and TRBJ1-5; 7 bases map to TRBD1. Per the germline V gene, CDR1 is SGHRS and CDR2 is YFSETQ. The CDR3 contains 14 residues. J gave up 6 bases and V 4 bases, and 7 bases lay outside the gene matches. CDR3 bases: TGCGCCAGCAGCGCCGGGACAGAGGGTCAGCCCCAGCATTTT. This encodes CASSAGTEGQPQHF.

This chain uses TRBV2 with TRBJ2-2; D ambiguous. This CDR3 region has 14 residues. Germline CDR1 reads SNHLY; CDR2 reads FYNNEI. V lost 4 bases and J lost 1, with 7 bases in between. The CDR3 nucleotides are TGTGCCAGCAGTGTGGCAAGGAACACCGGGGAGCTGTTTTTT. This gives the protein CASSVARNTGELFF.

This chain links TRBV7-9 with TRBJ1-1; D gene unclear. CDR3 length: 13 residues. CDR1 SEHNR and CDR2 FQNEAQ come from the germline V gene (reference sequence). V was trimmed by 5 bases and J by 0 bases, leaving 7 bases between them. CDR3: CASSVKMNTEAFF. The DNA of the CDR3 is TGTGCCAGCAGCGTTAAAATGAACACTGAAGCTTTCTTT.

CDR3 loop: CASSLKMAYNEQFF. CDR3 bases: TGTGCCAGCAGCTTGAAGATGGCTTACAATGAGCAGTTCTTC. The chain combines TRBV5-6 with TRBJ2-1; D call uncertain. The CDR3 spans 14 residues. V lost 1 base, J lost 4 bases, and 9 bases lay in between. Germline CDR1 SGHDT, CDR2 YYEEEE.

The chain employs TRBV7-9 and TRBJ2-6; 7 nucleotides match TRBD1. From germline, CDR1 is SEHNR and CDR2 FQNEAQ (reference sequence). The CDR3 runs to 19 residues. The V and J ends lost 1 base and 0 bases, in that order; junction bases with no gene match: 9. The DNA of the CDR3 is TGTGCCAGCAGCTTAGATAGGGGGACAGCCTTCTCTGGGGCCAACGTCCTGACTTTC. Translated, it gives CASSLDRGTAFSGANVLTF.

The genes are TRBV27 and TRBJ2-3; 7 bases match TRBD1. CDR3 length: 17 residues. CDR1 MNHEY and CDR2 SMNVEV come from the germline V gene (reference sequence). V lost 4 bases to trimming and J lost 1 base; unmatched junction nucleotides: 11. CDR3 protein: CASSSPPGGRGTDTQYF. The CDR3 DNA is TGTGCCAGCAGTTCGCCCCCAGGGGGTCGGGGCACAGATACGCAGTATTTT.

This chain uses TRBV2 with TRBJ2-3; 9 nucleotides align to TRBD2. Germline assignment: CDR1 SNHLY and CDR2 FYNNEI. Trimming removed 3 bases from V and 5 bases from J; junction bases left unmatched: 9. The length of the CDR3 is 16 residues. CDR3 nucleotides: TGTGCCAGCAGTGAGCTGCGGGGGGGCCGTATAGATACGCAGTATTTT. It specifies CASSELRGGRIDTQYF.

This clone has just one count. The J gene is TRBJ2-5, the V gene TRBV5-6; tentative D call: TRBD1 (6 bases). This CDR3 contains 15 residues. The V end lost 1 base, the J end lost 4 bases, and 14 bases lay between the germline ends. Germline lookup yields CDR1 SGHDT and CDR2 YYEEEE. CDR3 bases: TGTGCCAGCAGCTTGTTTGGGGACACCCGAGAGACCCAGTACTTC. Its protein product is CASSLFGDTRETQYF.

The CDR3 spells CASSETGPYEQYF. CDR3 sequence (DNA): TGCGCCAGCAGTGAGACAGGTCCCTACGAGCAGTACTTC. The chain uses TRBV10-1 and TRBJ2-7; the D gene is possibly TRBD1 (5 bases). Germline V gives CDR1 WNHNN, CDR2 SYGVQD (reference sequence). V was trimmed by 2 bases and J by 2 bases, leaving 7 bases between them. The CDR3 runs 13 residues.

The rearrangement uses TRBV5-8 and TRBJ1-1, with 8 bases identical to TRBD1. CDR1 SGHTS and CDR2 YDEGEE come from the germline V gene. The V gene end was trimmed by 1 base and the J gene end by 2 bases; junction bases not matched to a gene: 10. The CDR3 is 17 residues long. The CDR3 DNA is TGTGCCAGCAGCTTGCTGCCTTACGGACAGGGAAACACTGAAGCTTTCTTT. This encodes CASSLLPYGQGNTEAFF.

J is TRBJ2-1 and V is TRBV27; TRBD1 agrees at 8 bases. Trimming cost V 5 bases and J 0 bases; bases outside gene matches: 15. Germline V gene sequence: CDR1 MNHEY, CDR2 SMNVEV (reference sequence). This CDR3 region has 19 residues. In DNA, the CDR3 is TGTGCCAGCAGTCCAGGACAGGGTCCCCGCCGAAGCTCCTACAATGAGCAGTTCTTC. Amino acid sequence: CASSPGQGPRRSSYNEQFF.

The rearrangement joins TRBV5-6 to TRBJ1-5; 8 bases align to TRBD1. J gave up 3 bases and V 7 bases, and 12 bases lay outside the gene matches. The CDR3 is 16 residues long. Germline V gene data show CDR1 as SGHDT and CDR2 as YYEEEE. In DNA, the CDR3 is TGTGCCAGCCACTCGCGACGGACAGGGAACAATCAGCCCCAGCATTTT. Protein: CASHSRRTGNNQPQHF.

The V gene is TRBV7-2, the J gene TRBJ2-7; TRBD2 aligns across 8 bases. The CDR3 has 14 amino acids. V shed 6 bases and J 3 bases; nucleotides not matched to a gene: 7. CDR1 and CDR2 from the germline V gene are SGHTA and FQGNSA. CDR3 nucleotides: TGTGCCAGCAGTCCTACTAGCGGCAGCTACGAGCAGTACGTC. Translating gives CASSPTSGSYEQYV.

The chain recombines TRBV30 with TRBJ2-2; D is unclear. Germline V gene data show CDR1 as GTSNPN and CDR2 as SVGIG (reference sequence). The V end was cut by 0 bases, the J end by 4 bases, with 9 bases between. This CDR3 is built from 14 residues. The CDR3 sequence is CAWSVLSGTGELFF. CDR3 sequence (DNA): TGTGCCTGGAGTGTACTGAGTGGCACCGGGGAGCTGTTTTTT.

J is TRBJ2-1 and V is TRBV4-1; TRBD2 might be the D (6 bases). Trimming took 0 bases from V and 0 from J, leaving 21 bases between them. The CDR3 is 20 residues long. The germline V gene encodes CDR1 MGHRA and CDR2 YSYEKL. The CDR3 sequence is CASSQEGSGAASSSYNEQFF. CDR3 DNA sequence: TGCGCCAGCAGCCAAGAGGGTAGCGGCGCGGCGTCGAGCTCCTACAATGAGCAGTTCTTC.

The V call is TRBV7-8, the J call TRBJ2-7; 13 bases line up with TRBD2. The CDR3 length is 18 residues. CDR1 SGHVS and CDR2 FQNEAQ come from the germline V gene. Trimming at V came to 1 base and at J to 1 base, leaving 7 bases not matched to a gene. Written as DNA, the CDR3 is TGTGCCAGCAGCTTAGAGAGGACTAGCGGGAGTTCGTCCTACGAGCAGTACGTC. Protein sequence: CASSLERTSGSSSYEQYV.